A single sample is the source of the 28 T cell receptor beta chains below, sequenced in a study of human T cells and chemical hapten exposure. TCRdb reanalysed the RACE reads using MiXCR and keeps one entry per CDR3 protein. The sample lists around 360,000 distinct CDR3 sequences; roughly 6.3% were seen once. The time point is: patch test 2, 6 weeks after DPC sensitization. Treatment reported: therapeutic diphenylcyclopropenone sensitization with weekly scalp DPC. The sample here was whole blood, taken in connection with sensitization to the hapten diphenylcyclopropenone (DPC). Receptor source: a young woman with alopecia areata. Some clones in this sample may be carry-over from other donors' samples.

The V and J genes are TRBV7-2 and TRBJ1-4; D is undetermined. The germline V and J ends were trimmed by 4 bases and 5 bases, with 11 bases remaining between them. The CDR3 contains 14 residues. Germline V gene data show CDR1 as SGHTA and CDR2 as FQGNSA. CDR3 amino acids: CASSSTELNEKLFF. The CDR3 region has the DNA TGTGCCAGCAGCTCCACAGAGTTGAATGAAAAACTGTTTTTT.

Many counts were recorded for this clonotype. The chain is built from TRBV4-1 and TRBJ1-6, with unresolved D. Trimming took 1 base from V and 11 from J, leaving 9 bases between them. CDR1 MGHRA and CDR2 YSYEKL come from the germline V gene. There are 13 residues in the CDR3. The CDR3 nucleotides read TGCGCCAGCAGCCAAGGTAGCGATCCACCCCTCCACTTT. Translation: CASSQGSDPPLHF.

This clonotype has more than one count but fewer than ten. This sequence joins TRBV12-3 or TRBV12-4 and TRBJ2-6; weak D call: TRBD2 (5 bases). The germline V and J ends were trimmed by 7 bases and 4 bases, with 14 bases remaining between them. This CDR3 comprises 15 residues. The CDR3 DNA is TGTGCCAGCACCAATTGGGGAGCCGGGGCCAACGTCCTGACTTTC. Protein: CASTNWGAGANVLTF.

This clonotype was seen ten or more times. DNA for the CDR3: TGCAGTGCACCGGACCCTTACAAAAACATTCAGTACTTC. Amino acids: CSAPDPYKNIQYF. The chain links TRBV20-1 to TRBJ2-4; D not resolved. This CDR3 region has 13 residues. Germline loops: CDR1 DFQATT, CDR2 SNEGSKA (reference sequence). Trimming removed 6 bases at V and 3 bases at J, with 12 bases between.

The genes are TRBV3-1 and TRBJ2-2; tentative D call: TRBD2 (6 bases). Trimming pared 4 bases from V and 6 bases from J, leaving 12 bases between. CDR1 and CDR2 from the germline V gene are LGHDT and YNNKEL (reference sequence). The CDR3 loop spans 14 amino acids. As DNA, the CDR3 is TGTGCCAGCAGCCCCGTAGCGGTACCCGGGGAGCTGTTTTTT. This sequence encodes CASSPVAVPGELFF.

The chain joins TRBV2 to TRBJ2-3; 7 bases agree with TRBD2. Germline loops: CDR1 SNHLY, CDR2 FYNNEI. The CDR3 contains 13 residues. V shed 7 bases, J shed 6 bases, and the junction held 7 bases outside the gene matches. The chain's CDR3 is CASKSGGWDTQYF. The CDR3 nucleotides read TGTGCCAGCAAATCCGGGGGGTGGGATACGCAGTATTTT.

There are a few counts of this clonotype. The CDR3 sequence is CASSSNTGQGGNTIYF. CDR3 nucleotides: TGTGCCAGCAGCTCCAATACCGGACAGGGCGGAAACACCATATATTTT. V usage is TRBV7-6 and J usage is TRBJ1-3; 8 bases fit TRBD1. The CDR3 has 16 residues. The V segment lost 4 bases and the J segment 4 bases; nucleotides outside the gene matches: 9. The germline V gene has CDR1 SGHVS and CDR2 FNYEAQ.

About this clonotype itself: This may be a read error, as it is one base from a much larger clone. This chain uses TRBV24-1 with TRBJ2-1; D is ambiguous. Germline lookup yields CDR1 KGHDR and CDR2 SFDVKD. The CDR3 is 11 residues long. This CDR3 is CATCEGNEQFF. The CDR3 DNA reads TGTGCCACCTGTGAAGGGAATGAGCAGTTCTTC.

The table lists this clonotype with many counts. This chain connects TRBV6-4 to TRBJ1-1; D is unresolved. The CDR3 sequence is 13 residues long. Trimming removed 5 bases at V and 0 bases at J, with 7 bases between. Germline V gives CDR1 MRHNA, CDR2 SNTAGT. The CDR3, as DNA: TGTGCCAGCAGTATGACTCTGAACACTGAAGCTTTCTTT. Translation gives CASSMTLNTEAFF.

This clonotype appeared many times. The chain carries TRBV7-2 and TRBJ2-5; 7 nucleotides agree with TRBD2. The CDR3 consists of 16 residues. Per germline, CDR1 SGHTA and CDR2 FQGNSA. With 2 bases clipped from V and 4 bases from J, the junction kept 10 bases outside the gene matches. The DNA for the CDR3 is TGTGCCAGCAGCTTAAGGTTGGGGGGGATAGGAGAGACCCAGTACTTC. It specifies CASSLRLGGIGETQYF. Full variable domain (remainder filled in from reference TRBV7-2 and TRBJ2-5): GAGVSQSPSNKVTEKGKDVELRCDPISGHTALYWYRQSLGQGLEFLIYFQGNSAPDKSGLPSDRFSAERTGGSVSTLTIQRTQQEDSAVYLCASSLRLGGIGETQYFGPGTRLLVL.

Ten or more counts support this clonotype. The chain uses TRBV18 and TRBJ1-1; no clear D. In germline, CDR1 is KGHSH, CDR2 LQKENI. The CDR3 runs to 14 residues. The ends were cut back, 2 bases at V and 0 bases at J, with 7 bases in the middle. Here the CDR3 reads CASSPRPMNTEAFF. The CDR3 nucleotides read TGTGCCAGCTCACCAAGGCCCATGAACACTGAAGCTTTCTTT.

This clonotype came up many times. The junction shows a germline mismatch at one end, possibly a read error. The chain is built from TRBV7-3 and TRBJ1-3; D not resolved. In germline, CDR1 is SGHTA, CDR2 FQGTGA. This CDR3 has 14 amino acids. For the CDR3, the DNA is TGTGCCAGCAGTTTAACGGGCAGTCGGAACACCATATATTTT. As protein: CASSLTGSRNTIYF. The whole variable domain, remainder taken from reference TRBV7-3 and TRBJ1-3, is GAGVSQTPSNKVTEKGKYVELRCDPISGHTALYWYRQSLGQGPEFLIYFQGTGAADDSGLPNDRFFAVRPEGSVSTLKIQRTERGDSAVYLCASSLTGSRNTIYFGEGSWLTVV.

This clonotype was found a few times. CDR3 bases: TGCGCCAGCAGCCAAGAGACAGGGAACACAGATACGCAGTATTTT. It specifies CASSQETGNTDTQYF. V is TRBV4-3 and J is TRBJ2-3, with TRBD1 matching over 7 bases. CDR1 and CDR2 (germline): LGHNA, YSLEER. With 0 bases clipped from V and 2 bases from J, the junction kept 2 bases outside the gene matches. CDR3 size: 15 residues.

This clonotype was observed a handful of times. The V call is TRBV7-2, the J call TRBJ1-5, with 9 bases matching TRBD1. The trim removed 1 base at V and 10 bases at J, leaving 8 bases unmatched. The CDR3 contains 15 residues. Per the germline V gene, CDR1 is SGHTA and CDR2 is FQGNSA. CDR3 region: CASSLGGQGLSPQHF. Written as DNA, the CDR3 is TGTGCCAGCAGCTTAGGGGGACAGGGATTATCACCCCAGCATTTT.

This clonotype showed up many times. This chain's CDR3 is CASSLDRGFNSPLHF. As DNA, the CDR3 is TGTGCCAGCAGCTTAGACAGGGGCTTCAATTCACCCCTCCACTTT. V is TRBV7-9 and J is TRBJ1-6; 7 bases are a match to TRBD1. CDR1 SEHNR and CDR2 FQNEAQ come from the germline V gene (reference sequence). After removal of 1 base from V and 7 bases from J, the junction contained 4 bases not matched to a gene. The CDR3 totals 15 residues.

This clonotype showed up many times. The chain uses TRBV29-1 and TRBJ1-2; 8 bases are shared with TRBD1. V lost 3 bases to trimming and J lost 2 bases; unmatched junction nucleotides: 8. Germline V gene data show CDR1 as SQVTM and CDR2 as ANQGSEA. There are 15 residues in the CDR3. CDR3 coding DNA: TGCAGCGTTGACCTGACAGGGGCGATCAACTATGGCTACACCTTC. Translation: CSVDLTGAINYGYTF.

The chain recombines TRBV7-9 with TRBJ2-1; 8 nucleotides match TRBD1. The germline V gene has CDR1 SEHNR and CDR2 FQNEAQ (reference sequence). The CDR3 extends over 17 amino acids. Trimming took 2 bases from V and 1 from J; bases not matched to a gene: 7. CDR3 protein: CASSLTNRQGSYNEQFF. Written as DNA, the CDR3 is TGTGCCAGCAGCTTAACGAACCGACAGGGGTCCTACAATGAGCAGTTCTTC.

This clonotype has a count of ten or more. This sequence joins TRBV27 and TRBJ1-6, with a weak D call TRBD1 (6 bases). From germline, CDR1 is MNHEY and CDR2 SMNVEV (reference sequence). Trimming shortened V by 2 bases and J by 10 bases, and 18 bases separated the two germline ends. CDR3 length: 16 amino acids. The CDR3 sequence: CASSLSRAEGDSPLHF. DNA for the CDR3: TGTGCCAGCAGTTTAAGTCGCGCAGAGGGGGACTCACCCCTCCACTTT.

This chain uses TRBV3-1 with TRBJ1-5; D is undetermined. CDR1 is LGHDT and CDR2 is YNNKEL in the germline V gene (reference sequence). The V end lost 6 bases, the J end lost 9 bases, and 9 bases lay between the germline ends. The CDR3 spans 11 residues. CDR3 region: CASSSGGPQHF. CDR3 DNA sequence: TGTGCCAGCAGTTCGGGAGGGCCCCAGCATTTT.

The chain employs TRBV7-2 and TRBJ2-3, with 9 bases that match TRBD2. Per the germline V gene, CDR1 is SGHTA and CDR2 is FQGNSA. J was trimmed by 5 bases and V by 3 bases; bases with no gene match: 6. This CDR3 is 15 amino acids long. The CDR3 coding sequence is TGTGCCAGCAGCTTGCGGGGGGGCAGGGTAGATACGCAGTATTTT. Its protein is CASSLRGGRVDTQYF. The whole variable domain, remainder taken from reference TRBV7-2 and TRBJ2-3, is GAGVSQSPSNKVTEKGKDVELRCDPISGHTALYWYRQSLGQGLEFLIYFQGNSAPDKSGLPSDRFSAERTGGSVSTLTIQRTQQEDSAVYLCASSLRGGRVDTQYFGPGTRLTVL.

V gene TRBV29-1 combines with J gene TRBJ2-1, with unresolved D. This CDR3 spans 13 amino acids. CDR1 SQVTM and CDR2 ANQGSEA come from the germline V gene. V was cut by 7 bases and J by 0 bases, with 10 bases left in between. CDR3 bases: TGCAGCGGGACCCTCCTCTCCTACAATGAGCAGTTCTTC. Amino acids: CSGTLLSYNEQFF.

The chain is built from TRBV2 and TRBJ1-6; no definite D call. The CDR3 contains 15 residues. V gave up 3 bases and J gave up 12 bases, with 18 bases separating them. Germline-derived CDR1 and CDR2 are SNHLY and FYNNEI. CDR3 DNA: TGTGCCAGCAGTGAGAGGGCACCGGAGACGGAACCCCTCCACTTT. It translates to CASSERAPETEPLHF. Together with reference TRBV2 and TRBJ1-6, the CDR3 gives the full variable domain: EPEVTQTPSHQVTQMGQEVILRCVPISNHLYFYWYRQILGQKVEFLVSFYNNEISEKSEIFDDQFSVERPDGSNFTLKIRSTKLEDSAMYFCASSERAPETEPLHFGNGTRLTVT.

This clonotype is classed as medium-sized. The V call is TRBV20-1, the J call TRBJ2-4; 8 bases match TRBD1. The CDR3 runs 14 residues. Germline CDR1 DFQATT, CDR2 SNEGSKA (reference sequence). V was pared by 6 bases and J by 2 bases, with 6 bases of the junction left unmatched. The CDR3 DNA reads TGCAGTGCGCCGGACAGGGTATCCAAAAACATTCAGTACTTC. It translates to CSAPDRVSKNIQYF.

The CDR3 loop is CASSQDTSKPEAPGELFF. CDR3 bases: TGTGCCAGCAGCCAAGATACCTCGAAGCCAGAGGCACCCGGGGAGCTGTTTTTT. The V call is TRBV3-1, the J call TRBJ2-2; no clear D gene. The V end lost 0 bases, the J end lost 6 bases, and 20 bases lay between the germline ends. The germline V gene has CDR1 LGHDT and CDR2 YNNKEL (reference sequence). This CDR3 is 18 amino acids long.

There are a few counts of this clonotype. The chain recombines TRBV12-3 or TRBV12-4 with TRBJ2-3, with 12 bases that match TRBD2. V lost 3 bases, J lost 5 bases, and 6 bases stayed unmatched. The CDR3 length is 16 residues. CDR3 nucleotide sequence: TGTGCCAGCAGTTTCCCTAGCGGGGGGGCCGGAGATACGCAGTATTTT. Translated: CASSFPSGGAGDTQYF.

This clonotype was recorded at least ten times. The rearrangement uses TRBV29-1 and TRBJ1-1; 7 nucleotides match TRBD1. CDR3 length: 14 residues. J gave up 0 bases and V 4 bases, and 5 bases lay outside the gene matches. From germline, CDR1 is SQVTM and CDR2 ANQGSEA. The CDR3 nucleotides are TGCAGCGTTGGGGCAGGGGGAATGAACACTGAAGCTTTCTTT. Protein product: CSVGAGGMNTEAFF.

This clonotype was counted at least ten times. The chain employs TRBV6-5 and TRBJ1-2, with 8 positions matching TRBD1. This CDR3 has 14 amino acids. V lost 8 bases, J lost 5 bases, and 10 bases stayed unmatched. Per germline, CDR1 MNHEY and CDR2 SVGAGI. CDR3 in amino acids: CASARQGPSYGYTF. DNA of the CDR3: TGTGCCAGCGCGCGACAGGGGCCCTCGTATGGCTACACCTTC.

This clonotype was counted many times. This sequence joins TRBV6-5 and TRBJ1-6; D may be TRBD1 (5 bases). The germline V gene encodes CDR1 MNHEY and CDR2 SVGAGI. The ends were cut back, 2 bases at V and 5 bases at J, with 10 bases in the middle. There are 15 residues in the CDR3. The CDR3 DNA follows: TGTGCCAGCAGTTACAGGGACCTAAATAATTCACCCCTCCACTTT. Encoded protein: CASSYRDLNNSPLHF.